Presented here are 21 T cell receptor beta chains from one specimen sequenced in a study of blood T cell repertoires in COVID-19. Data came from immunoSEQ multiplex PCR; TCRdb stores just in-frame clones and leaves some out. Of around 150,000 clones in the sample, more than 80% were seen once. Source material: peripheral blood. All receptors come from a woman aged 60-75 years with COVID-19, enrolled during active disease.

The rearrangement uses TRBV27 and TRBJ2-1; TRBD1 matches at 8 bases. Germline lookup yields CDR1 MNHEY and CDR2 SMNVEV (reference sequence). Trimming removed 4 bases from V and 1 base from J; junction bases left unmatched: 3. There are 15 residues in the CDR3. The CDR3 loop reads CASSSDRASYNEQFF. As DNA, the CDR3 is TGTGCCAGCAGTTCGGACAGGGCATCCTACAATGAGCAGTTCTTC.

The chain combines TRBV2 with TRBJ1-3; possible D gene TRBD1, 6 bases. This CDR3 spans 14 amino acids. Trimming pared 4 bases from V and 6 bases from J, leaving 13 bases between. The germline gives CDR1 SNHLY, CDR2 FYNNEI. The CDR3, as DNA: TGTGCCAGCAGTGTTCAGGGGCCACCAAACACCATATATTTT. Translating it yields CASSVQGPPNTIYF.

V and J are TRBV28 and TRBJ1-2; a possible D gene is TRBD1 (5 bases). Trimming stripped 3 bases from V and 4 bases from J, with 15 bases between. The CDR3 has 15 amino acids. CDR1 is MDHEN, CDR2 SYDVKM, per germline. The CDR3 DNA reads as TGTGCCAGCAGTTTTGGGGCCAGGCCGGTCTATGGCTACACCTTC. As protein: CASSFGARPVYGYTF.

This chain links TRBV7-9 with TRBJ1-6; 9 bases are shared with TRBD1. The germline V gene encodes CDR1 SEHNR and CDR2 FQNEAQ (reference sequence). The CDR3 runs 15 residues. V was clipped by 5 bases and J by 7 bases; unmatched bases: 6. CDR3 sequence (DNA): TGTGCCAGCAGCCCCCGACAGGGGGGAAATTCACCCCTCCACTTT. It codes for CASSPRQGGNSPLHF. Complete variable domain (other parts from reference TRBV7-9 and TRBJ1-6): DTGVSQNPRHKITKRGQNVTFRCDPISEHNRLYWYRQTLGQGPEFLTYFQNEAQLEKSRLLSDRFSAERPKGSFSTLEIQRTEQGDSAMYLCASSPRQGGNSPLHFGNGTRLTVT.

The chain uses TRBV7-2 and TRBJ2-5; unclear D gene. The germline V and J ends were trimmed by 1 base and 0 bases, with 12 bases remaining between them. The CDR3 runs to 16 residues. Looked up from germline, CDR1 is SGHTA and CDR2 is FQGNSA. The CDR3 region is CASSLVPSEYQETQYF. CDR3 sequence (DNA): TGTGCCAGCAGCTTAGTCCCCTCGGAGTACCAAGAGACCCAGTACTTC.

V is TRBV6-4 and J is TRBJ2-3; D is unclear. The V gene lost 4 bases and the J gene lost 6 bases, with 11 bases spanning the gap. Germline CDR1 reads MRHNA; CDR2 reads SNTAGT. There are 13 residues in the CDR3. CDR3 DNA sequence: TGTGCCAGCAGTGCCTCCCAGGCGGATACGCAGTATTTT. This sequence encodes CASSASQADTQYF.

The gene calls are TRBV11-3 and TRBJ1-1; D not certain. CDR1 and CDR2 (germline): SGHNT, YENEEA. V was pared by 2 bases and J by 4 bases, with 8 bases between. The CDR3 contains 13 residues. CDR3 in DNA: TGTGCCAGCAGCTTAACACGATCCACTGAAGCTTTCTTT. This codes for CASSLTRSTEAFF. Full variable domain (remainder filled in from reference TRBV11-3 and TRBJ1-1): EAGVVQSPRYKIIEKKQPVAFWCNPISGHNTLYWYLQNLGQGPELLIRYENEEAVDDSQLPKDRFSAERLKGVDSTLKIQPAELGDSAVYLCASSLTRSTEAFFGQGTRLTVV.

The chain recombines TRBV12-3 or TRBV12-4 with TRBJ1-1; possibly TRBD1 for D (6 bases). This CDR3 is built from 13 residues. Trimming stripped 6 bases from V and 2 bases from J, with 10 bases between. The chain's CDR3 is CASSTTGNTEAFF. The CDR3 DNA is TGTGCCAGCAGCACGACAGGAAACACTGAAGCTTTCTTT.

The sample holds one count of this clone. The V and J genes are TRBV18 and TRBJ2-1; maybe TRBD1 (6 bases). This CDR3 is built from 15 residues. Germline loops: CDR1 KGHSH, CDR2 LQKENI. Trimming stripped 3 bases from V and 6 bases from J, with 15 bases between. CDR3 sequence (DNA): TGTGCCAGCTCACCCCCCGGGGCAGGGGTCAATGAGCAGTTCTTC. This translates into CASSPPGAGVNEQFF.

Details on this clone: The sample has other DNA sequences that encode this CDR3 too. This chain links TRBV4-1 with TRBJ1-5; no definite D call. Germline V lookup: CDR1 MGHRA, CDR2 YSYEKL. The CDR3 extends over 13 amino acids. V gave up 0 bases and J gave up 7 bases, with 7 bases separating them. The CDR3 protein is CASSQEGEQPQHF. DNA of the CDR3: TGCGCCAGCAGCCAAGAGGGCGAGCAGCCCCAGCATTTT.

This chain links TRBV20-1 with TRBJ2-5; a weak D match, TRBD2 (6 bases). Trimming pared 3 bases from V and 2 bases from J, leaving 19 bases between. CDR3 length: 16 amino acids. Germline V CDR1 and CDR2: DFQATT, SNEGSKA (reference sequence). CDR3 in DNA: TGCAGTGCTAGTCCCGTTGCGGGGAGGAATCAAGAGACCCAGTACTTC. This translates into CSASPVAGRNQETQYF.

This clone was picked up one time. The rearrangement uses TRBV9 and TRBJ2-2; TRBD1 matches at 7 bases. The germline CDR1 and CDR2 sequences are SGDLS and YYNGEE. Trimming took 1 base from V and 6 from J; bases not matched to a gene: 6. This CDR3 comprises 15 residues. The CDR3 nucleotides read TGTGCCAGCAGCGTATCCGGGACAGTGCCCGGGGAGCTGTTTTTT. Amino acids: CASSVSGTVPGELFF.

CDR3 in DNA: TGTGCCAGCAGCTTAAGCCCTACCGGGGAGCTGTTTTTT. This translates into CASSLSPTGELFF. V is TRBV7-9 and J is TRBJ2-2; D is undetermined. V was shortened by 2 bases and J by 5 bases, with 6 bases between the two germline ends. This CDR3 region has 13 residues. Germline CDR1 is SEHNR and CDR2 is FQNEAQ (reference sequence).

This chain links TRBV18 with TRBJ2-7, with a possible D match to TRBD1 (6 bases). The V end was cut by 2 bases, the J end by 6 bases, with 14 bases between. From germline, CDR1 is KGHSH and CDR2 LQKENI. This CDR3 comprises 14 residues. This CDR3 is CASSPYADSGEQYF. The CDR3 bases are TGTGCCAGCTCACCATATGCGGACAGTGGCGAGCAGTACTTC.

In its sample, this clone was seen a few times. CDR3 nucleotide sequence: TGTGCCAGCAGTGAGGGTCCGGGCTATAATTCACCCCTCCACTTT. Translation gives CASSEGPGYNSPLHF. The chain is built from TRBV2 and TRBJ1-6; D gene uncertain. The CDR3 is 15 amino acids. V lost 3 bases and J lost 3, with 9 bases in between. Looked up from germline, CDR1 is SNHLY and CDR2 is FYNNEI. Drawing the rest from reference TRBV2 and TRBJ1-6, the complete variable domain is EPEVTQTPSHQVTQMGQEVILRCVPISNHLYFYWYRQILGQKVEFLVSFYNNEISEKSEIFDDQFSVERPDGSNFTLKIRSTKLEDSAMYFCASSEGPGYNSPLHFGNGTRLTVT.

J is TRBJ2-6 and V is TRBV4-2; a possible D gene is TRBD1 (5 bases). V lost 1 base and J lost 3, with 10 bases in between. Germline V gene data show CDR1 as LGHNA and CDR2 as YNFKEQ. CDR3 length: 16 amino acids. CDR3 amino acids: CASSQVFRVGANVLTF. The DNA for the CDR3 is TGTGCCAGCAGCCAAGTTTTCAGGGTTGGGGCCAACGTCCTGACTTTC.

The V and J genes are TRBV5-1 and TRBJ2-1; 8 bases line up with TRBD1. Germline lookup yields CDR1 SGHRS and CDR2 YFSETQ. Unmatched junction bases numbered 16, after V lost 2 bases and J lost 0 bases. The CDR3 loop spans 20 amino acids. CDR3 region: CASSLTRQGARSSSYNEQFF. In DNA form, the CDR3 reads TGCGCCAGCAGCTTAACCCGCCAGGGGGCCCGATCTAGCTCCTACAATGAGCAGTTCTTC.

The genes are TRBV19 and TRBJ1-2; 7 bases are shared with TRBD1. CDR1 and CDR2 (germline): LNHDA, SQIVND (reference sequence). The CDR3 contains 13 residues. J was trimmed by 2 bases and V by 7 bases; bases with no gene match: 4. The CDR3 reads CASNPGQNYGYTF. The CDR3 nucleotides read TGTGCCAGTAACCCGGGACAGAACTATGGCTACACCTTC.

The rearrangement joins TRBV7-9 to TRBJ2-5; unclear D gene. The germline V gene has CDR1 SEHNR and CDR2 FQNEAQ (reference sequence). This CDR3 has 16 residues. V gave up 3 bases and J gave up 1 base, with 15 bases separating them. CDR3 amino acids: CASSFNPTLLQETQYF. The DNA of the CDR3 is TGTGCCAGCAGCTTTAACCCTACCCTTCTCCAAGAGACCCAGTACTTC.

This clone was counted between two and nine times. The gene calls are TRBV7-2 and TRBJ1-5; D may be TRBD1 (5 bases). V lost 1 base to trimming and J lost 7 bases, with 8 bases between them. The CDR3 length is 13 residues. The germline V gene encodes CDR1 SGHTA and CDR2 FQGNSA. DNA for the CDR3: TGTGCCAGCAGCTTAGTACAGGACCAGCCCCAGCATTTT. It yields the protein CASSLVQDQPQHF.

This chain connects TRBV7-9 to TRBJ1-3, with D unclear. Trimming cost V 3 bases and J 1 base, with 13 bases left between them. This CDR3 has 16 amino acids. Germline lookup yields CDR1 SEHNR and CDR2 FQNEAQ (reference sequence). CDR3 loop: CASSLLNTNSGNTIYF. CDR3 DNA sequence: TGTGCCAGCAGCTTGCTTAACACCAATTCTGGAAACACCATATATTTT. Looking up the rest from reference TRBV7-9 and TRBJ1-3 gives the full variable domain: DTGVSQNPRHKITKRGQNVTFRCDPISEHNRLYWYRQTLGQGPEFLTYFQNEAQLEKSRLLSDRFSAERPKGSFSTLEIQRTEQGDSAMYLCASSLLNTNSGNTIYFGEGSWLTVV.